The 23 T cell receptor beta chains presented below share a single source sample, sequenced in a study of blood T cell repertoires in COVID-19. Here immunoSEQ multiplex PCR was the method, and the copy in TCRdb shows in-frame clones only, minus some. This sample has over 300,000 clones; nearly 90% occur once, and the top ten carry 5% to 8.5%. Specimen: peripheral blood. The receptor set was obtained from a man aged 18 to 30 with active or convalescent COVID-19.

The chain recombines TRBV2 with TRBJ2-3; a weak D match, TRBD1 (5 bases). The CDR3 has 17 amino acids. Germline V gene sequence: CDR1 SNHLY, CDR2 FYNNEI. The V end lost 4 bases, the J end lost 0 bases, and 17 bases lay between the germline ends. In DNA form, the CDR3 reads TGTGCCAGCAGTGCTGGCGTTTTGACAGATAGCACAGATACGCAGTATTTT. Translated, it gives CASSAGVLTDSTDTQYF. The full variable domain, with the rest looked up from reference TRBV2 and TRBJ2-3, is EPEVTQTPSHQVTQMGQEVILRCVPISNHLYFYWYRQILGQKVEFLVSFYNNEISEKSEIFDDQFSVERPDGSNFTLKIRSTKLEDSAMYFCASSAGVLTDSTDTQYFGPGTRLTVL.

The chain couples TRBV29-1 to TRBJ1-1; D is uncertain. Trimming took off 2 bases at V and 1 base at J, with 2 bases between the two ends. The CDR3 is 11 residues long. Germline V lookup: CDR1 SQVTM, CDR2 ANQGSEA. The CDR3 DNA follows: TGCAGCGTTGAACAGAACACTGAAGCTTTCTTT. Translated: CSVEQNTEAFF. The full variable domain, with the rest looked up from reference TRBV29-1 and TRBJ1-1, is SAVISQKPSRDICQRGTSLTIQCQVDSQVTMMFWYRQQPGQSLTLIATANQGSEATYESGFVIDKFPISRPNLTFSTLTVSNMSPEDSSIYLCSVEQNTEAFFGQGTRLTVV.

The CDR3 loop reads CASSPMRGHQPQHF. The CDR3 bases are TGTGCCAGCAGCCCCATGAGGGGGCATCAGCCCCAGCATTTT. The chain has TRBV6-2 or TRBV6-3 and TRBJ1-5; the match to TRBD1 covers 7 bases. Germline V gene sequence: CDR1 MNHEY, CDR2 SVGEGT. The CDR3 is 14 amino acids. The ends lost 6 bases at V and 5 bases at J; junction bases unmatched: 7.

V gene TRBV2 combines with J gene TRBJ2-7; 13 bases match TRBD2. The CDR3 length is 13 residues. With 10 bases clipped from V and 3 bases from J, the junction kept 3 bases outside the gene matches. Germline V gene lookup returns CDR1 SNHLY and CDR2 FYNNEI. The CDR3 nucleotides are TGTGCCACAGGACTAGCGGGAGACTACGAGCAGTACTTC. Translation: CATGLAGDYEQYF. Combining the CDR3 with reference TRBV2 and TRBJ2-7 gives the whole variable domain EPEVTQTPSHQVTQMGQEVILRCVPISNHLYFYWYRQILGQKVEFLVSFYNNEISEKSEIFDDQFSVERPDGSNFTLKIRSTKLEDSAMYFCATGLAGDYEQYFGPGTRLTVT.

In its sample, this clone was seen a few times. V gene TRBV4-2 combines with J gene TRBJ2-1; no reliable D call. This CDR3 contains 15 residues. CDR1 LGHNA and CDR2 YNFKEQ come from the germline V gene. V was cut by 0 bases and J by 2 bases, with 8 bases left in between. This CDR3 reads CASSQDPEAYNEQFF. CDR3 DNA: TGTGCCAGCAGCCAAGATCCTGAGGCCTACAATGAGCAGTTCTTC.

The CDR3: CASSRTGGTSYEQYF. CDR3 nucleotide sequence: TGTGCCAGCAGCAGGACAGGGGGCACGTCCTACGAGCAGTACTTC. The chain carries TRBV13 and TRBJ2-7, with 11 bases aligning to TRBD1. The CDR3 totals 15 residues. Germline trimming cut 5 bases from V and 1 base from J; bases unmatched to any gene: 4. CDR1 is PRHDT, CDR2 FYEKMQ, per germline (reference sequence).

The CDR3 spells CASSLGTGAVGEKLFF. In DNA, the CDR3 is TGTGCCAGCAGCCTTGGGACAGGGGCAGTTGGTGAAAAACTGTTTTTT. This chain links TRBV4-2 with TRBJ1-4, with TRBD1 matching 10 bases. The CDR3 has 16 amino acids. Germline V gene sequence: CDR1 LGHNA, CDR2 YNFKEQ. J gave up 7 bases and V 4 bases, and 9 bases lay outside the gene matches.

This clone was seen just once. This chain connects TRBV9 to TRBJ2-3; the match to TRBD2 covers 9 bases. The CDR3 length is 18 residues. CDR1 and CDR2 (germline): SGDLS, YYNGEE. J lost 1 base, V lost 0 bases, and 9 bases had no gene match. This chain's CDR3 is CASSVAAGGPEGTDTQYF. CDR3 nucleotide sequence: TGTGCCAGCAGCGTAGCGGCGGGAGGGCCTGAGGGCACAGATACGCAGTATTTT.

The CDR3 protein is CASSEVSGVGDTQYF. The CDR3 DNA is TGTGCCAGCAGCGAAGTTTCAGGGGTGGGAGATACGCAGTATTTT. The chain carries TRBV27 and TRBJ2-3; the D gene is possibly TRBD1 (6 bases). V was cut by 6 bases and J by 5 bases, with 18 bases left in between. Per germline, CDR1 MNHEY and CDR2 SMNVEV (reference sequence). The CDR3 is 15 amino acids.

This chain connects TRBV7-8 to TRBJ2-2; TRBD1 agrees at 11 bases. Germline V gene sequence: CDR1 SGHVS, CDR2 FQNEAQ. The CDR3 has 16 residues. Trimming cost V 5 bases and J 4 bases; bases outside gene matches: 6. CDR3 DNA sequence: TGTGCCAGCAGCCCGAGGGACAGGGGGACCACCGGGGAGCTGTTTTTT. Translation: CASSPRDRGTTGELFF.

The gene calls are TRBV28 and TRBJ2-3; TRBD2 aligns across 14 bases. This CDR3 spans 19 amino acids. Germline V gene sequence: CDR1 MDHEN, CDR2 SYDVKM. The trim removed 2 bases at V and 3 bases at J, leaving 10 bases unmatched. The CDR3 sequence is CASSLPPGLAGEGTDTQYF. The CDR3 DNA reads TGTGCCAGCAGTTTACCACCGGGACTAGCGGGAGAGGGAACAGATACGCAGTATTTT.

The genes are TRBV10-1 and TRBJ2-7; 7 bases fit TRBD2. The trim removed 8 bases at V and 5 bases at J, leaving 6 bases unmatched. The CDR3 is made up of 12 amino acids. Per germline, CDR1 WNHNN and CDR2 SYGVQD (reference sequence). The CDR3 region has the DNA TGCGCCAGCCTGGGGAGGGGAAACGAGCAGTACTTC. Protein sequence: CASLGRGNEQYF.

V gene TRBV20-1 combines with J gene TRBJ2-2, with 10 bases aligning to TRBD2. CDR1 DFQATT and CDR2 SNEGSKA come from the germline V gene (reference sequence). Trimming removed 3 bases from V and 7 bases from J; junction bases left unmatched: 8. The CDR3 contains 15 residues. The CDR3 bases are TGCAGTGCTAGTCAGCGGGGGGGCGAGGTCGGGGAGCTGTTTTTT. Translating it yields CSASQRGGEVGELFF.

This clone was detected only once. The chain uses TRBV9 and TRBJ2-3; maybe TRBD2 (6 bases). The V gene lost 2 bases and the J gene lost 7 bases, with 17 bases spanning the gap. The length of the CDR3 is 15 residues. Germline V gene data show CDR1 as SGDLS and CDR2 as YYNGEE. The CDR3 protein is CASSVSSESGNTQYF. DNA of the CDR3: TGTGCCAGCAGCGTTTCTAGCGAATCAGGAAATACGCAGTATTTT.

As for this clone: The same CDR3 can be traced to other DNA sequences in this sample. This chain links TRBV7-3 with TRBJ1-2; 7 bases are shared with TRBD1. Germline V gives CDR1 SGHTA, CDR2 FQGTGA. The ends lost 5 bases at V and 3 bases at J; junction bases unmatched: 3. The CDR3 length is 13 residues. The CDR3 loop is CASSPDRDYGYTF. DNA for the CDR3: TGTGCCAGCAGCCCAGACAGGGACTATGGCTACACCTTC.

The rearrangement links TRBV7-9 to TRBJ1-4; D is perhaps TRBD1 (5 bases). CDR3 size: 15 residues. Germline CDR1 and CDR2: SEHNR and FQNEAQ (reference sequence). V lost 4 bases and J 3 bases, leaving 12 bases between the germline ends. The CDR3 spells CASSYSRQPNEKLFF. The DNA of the CDR3 is TGTGCCAGCAGCTACAGCCGACAGCCTAATGAAAAACTGTTTTTT.

This clone was observed once. This same CDR3 is encoded by further DNA sequences in the sample. The V call is TRBV28, the J call TRBJ2-2; 8 positions agree with TRBD1. J lost 0 bases, V lost 6 bases, and 0 bases had no gene match. The CDR3 length is 14 residues. Germline V lookup: CDR1 MDHEN, CDR2 SYDVKM. The CDR3 here is CASRTGANTGELFF. The CDR3 DNA is TGTGCCAGCAGGACAGGGGCGAACACCGGGGAGCTGTTTTTT.

The CDR3 DNA follows: TGTGCCAGCAGTGACTTAGCTGGGAGAGGCACGCAGTATTTT. Translated: CASSDLAGRGTQYF. The chain employs TRBV6-4 and TRBJ2-3, with D possibly TRBD2 on 5 matching bases. The CDR3 length is 14 residues. V shed 1 base and J shed 9 bases, with 14 bases lying between them. In germline, CDR1 is MRHNA, CDR2 SNTAGT.

This rearrangement joins TRBV13 to TRBJ2-1; D might be TRBD1 (5 bases). CDR1 PRHDT and CDR2 FYEKMQ come from the germline V gene (reference sequence). This CDR3 region has 13 residues. The V end lost 0 bases, the J end lost 8 bases, and 8 bases lay between the germline ends. The CDR3 DNA reads TGTGCCAGCAGCTTAGGTAAACAGGATGAGCAGTTCTTC. Protein product: CASSLGKQDEQFF.

This chain links TRBV28 with TRBJ2-1; 12 bases line up with TRBD2. Germline V CDR1 and CDR2: MDHEN, SYDVKM. Losses at the gene ends were 5 bases for V and 4 bases for J; bases not matched to a gene: 9. This CDR3 contains 17 residues. CDR3 sequence reads: CASSPRASGRAYNEQFF. In DNA form, the CDR3 reads TGTGCCAGCAGTCCTCGCGCTAGCGGGAGGGCATACAATGAGCAGTTCTTC.

CDR3 sequence reads: CASSPGTGRAYEQYF. The CDR3 DNA is TGTGCCAGCAGCCCCGGTACAGGGAGGGCCTACGAGCAGTACTTC. The chain carries TRBV27 and TRBJ2-7, with TRBD2 as a possible D gene (7 bases). The V gene lost 6 bases and the J gene lost 2 bases, with 17 bases spanning the gap. The CDR3 is 15 amino acids. CDR1 and CDR2 from the germline V gene are MNHEY and SMNVEV (reference sequence).

This clone was detected a few times. The chain joins TRBV21-1 to TRBJ1-1; the D call in the table, TRBD1, was not verified against the DNA. TRBV21-1 is a known pseudogene. The CDR3 is made up of 18 amino acids. CDR3 loop: CASSKALETGLMNTEAFF. The DNA for the CDR3 is TGTGCCAGCAGCAAAGCACTCGAGACAGGGCTCATGAACACTGAAGCTTTCTTT.

This clone was observed a few times. The chain carries TRBV28 and TRBJ1-2, with 9 bases fitting TRBD1. CDR1 is MDHEN and CDR2 is SYDVKM in the germline V gene. CDR3 length: 16 amino acids. J was trimmed by 4 bases and V by 1 base; bases with no gene match: 7. CDR3 amino acids: CASSLSGTGSGYGYTF. DNA of the CDR3: TGTGCCAGCAGTTTATCCGGGACAGGGAGTGGCTATGGCTACACCTTC.